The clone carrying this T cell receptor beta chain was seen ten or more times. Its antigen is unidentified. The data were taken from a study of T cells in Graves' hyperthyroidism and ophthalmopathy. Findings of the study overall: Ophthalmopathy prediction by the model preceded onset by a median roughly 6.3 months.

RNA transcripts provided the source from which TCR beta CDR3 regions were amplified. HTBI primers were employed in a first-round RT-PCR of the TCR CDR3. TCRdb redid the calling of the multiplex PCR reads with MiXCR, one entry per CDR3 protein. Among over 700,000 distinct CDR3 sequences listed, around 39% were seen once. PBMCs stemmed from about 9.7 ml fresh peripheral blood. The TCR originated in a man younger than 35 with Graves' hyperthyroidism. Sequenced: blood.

The CDR3 loop is CSAPTTGREQYF. The CDR3 coding sequence is TGCAGTGCTCCAACCACGGGGAGGGAGCAGTACTTC. The chain has TRBV20-1 and TRBJ2-7; tentatively, D is TRBD2 (6 bases). CDR1 is DFQATT and CDR2 is SNEGSKA in the germline V gene (reference sequence). This CDR3 contains 12 residues. V was shortened by 5 bases and J by 7 bases, with 15 bases between the two germline ends.